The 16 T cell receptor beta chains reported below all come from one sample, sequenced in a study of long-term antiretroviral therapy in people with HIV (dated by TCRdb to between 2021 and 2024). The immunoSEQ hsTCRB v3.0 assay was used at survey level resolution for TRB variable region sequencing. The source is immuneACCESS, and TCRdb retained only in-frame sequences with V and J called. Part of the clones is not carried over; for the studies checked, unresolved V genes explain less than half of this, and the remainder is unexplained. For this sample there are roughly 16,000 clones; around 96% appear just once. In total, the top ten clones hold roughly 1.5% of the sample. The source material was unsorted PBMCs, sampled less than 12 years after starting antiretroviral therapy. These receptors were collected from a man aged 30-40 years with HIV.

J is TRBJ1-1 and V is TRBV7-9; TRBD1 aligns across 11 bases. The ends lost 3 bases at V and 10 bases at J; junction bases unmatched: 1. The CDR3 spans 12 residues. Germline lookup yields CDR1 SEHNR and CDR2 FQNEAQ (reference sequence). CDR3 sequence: CASSFGTGGAFF. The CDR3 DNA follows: TGTGCCAGCAGCTTCGGGACAGGGGGAGCTTTCTTT.

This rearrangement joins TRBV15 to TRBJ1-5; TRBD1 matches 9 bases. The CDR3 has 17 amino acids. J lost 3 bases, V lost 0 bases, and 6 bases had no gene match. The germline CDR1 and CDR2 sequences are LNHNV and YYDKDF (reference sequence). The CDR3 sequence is CATSRDRGTGHNQPQHF. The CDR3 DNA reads TGTGCCACCAGCAGAGATCGCGGGACAGGGCACAATCAGCCCCAGCATTTT.

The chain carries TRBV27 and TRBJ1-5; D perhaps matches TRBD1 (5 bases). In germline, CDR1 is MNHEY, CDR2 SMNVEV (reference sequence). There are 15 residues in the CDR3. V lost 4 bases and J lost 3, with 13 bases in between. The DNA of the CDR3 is TGTGCCAGCAGTTGGGGGAGGGGCTTCAATCAGCCCCAGCATTTT. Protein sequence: CASSWGRGFNQPQHF.

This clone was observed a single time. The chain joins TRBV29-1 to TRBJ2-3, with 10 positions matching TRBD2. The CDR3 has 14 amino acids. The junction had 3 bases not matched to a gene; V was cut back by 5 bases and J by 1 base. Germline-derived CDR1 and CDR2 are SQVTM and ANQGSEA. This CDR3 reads CSVPLAGGTDTQYF. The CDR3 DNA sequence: TGCAGCGTTCCGCTAGCGGGGGGCACAGATACGCAGTATTTT.

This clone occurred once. The CDR3 region is CASSPSPSYQETQYF. The CDR3 nucleotides read TGTGCCAGCAGTCCATCCCCCTCGTACCAAGAGACCCAGTACTTC. The rearrangement links TRBV9 to TRBJ2-5; D is uncertain. Germline-derived CDR1 and CDR2 are SGDLS and YYNGEE. The V gene lost 5 bases and the J gene lost 0 bases, with 14 bases spanning the gap. The CDR3 totals 15 residues.

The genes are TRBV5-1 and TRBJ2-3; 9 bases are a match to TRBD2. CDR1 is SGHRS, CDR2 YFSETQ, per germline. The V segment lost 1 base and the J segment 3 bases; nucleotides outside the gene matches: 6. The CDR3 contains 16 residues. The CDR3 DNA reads TGCGCCAGCAGCTTGAGACCAAGCGGGGGGACAGATACGCAGTATTTT. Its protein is CASSLRPSGGTDTQYF.

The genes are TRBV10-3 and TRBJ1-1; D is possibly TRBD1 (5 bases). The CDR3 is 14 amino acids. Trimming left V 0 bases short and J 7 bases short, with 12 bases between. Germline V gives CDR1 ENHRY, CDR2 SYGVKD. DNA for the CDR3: TGTGCCATCAGTGAGTCGGGACTCCCCCTTGAAGCTTTCTTT. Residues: CAISESGLPLEAFF.

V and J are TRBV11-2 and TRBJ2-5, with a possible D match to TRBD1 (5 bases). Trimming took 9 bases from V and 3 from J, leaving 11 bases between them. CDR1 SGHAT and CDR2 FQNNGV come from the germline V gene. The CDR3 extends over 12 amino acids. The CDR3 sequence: CASQGFEETQYF. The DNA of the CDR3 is TGTGCCAGTCAGGGATTTGAAGAGACCCAGTACTTC.

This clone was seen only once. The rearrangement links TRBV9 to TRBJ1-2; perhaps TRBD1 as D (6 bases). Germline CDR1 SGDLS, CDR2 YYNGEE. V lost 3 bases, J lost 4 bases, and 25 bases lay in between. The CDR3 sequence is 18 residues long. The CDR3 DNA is TGTGCCAGCAGCGCATCCTCGGGGGGGACAACCGGAGCCTATGGCTACACCTTC. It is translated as CASSASSGGTTGAYGYTF.

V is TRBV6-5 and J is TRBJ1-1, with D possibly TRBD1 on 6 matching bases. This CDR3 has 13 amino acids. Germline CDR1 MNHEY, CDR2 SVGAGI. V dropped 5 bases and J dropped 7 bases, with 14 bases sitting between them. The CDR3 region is CASSIQGELEAFF. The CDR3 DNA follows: TGTGCCAGCAGTATACAGGGTGAGCTTGAAGCTTTCTTT.

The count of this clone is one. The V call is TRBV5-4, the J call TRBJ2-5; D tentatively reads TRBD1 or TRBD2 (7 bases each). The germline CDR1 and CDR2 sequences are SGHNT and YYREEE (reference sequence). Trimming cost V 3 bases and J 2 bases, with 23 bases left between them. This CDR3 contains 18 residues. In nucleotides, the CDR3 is TGTGCCAGCAGCTCAGGGGGGGAAACAGGGGCGCCACAAGAGACCCAGTACTTC. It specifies CASSSGGETGAPQETQYF.

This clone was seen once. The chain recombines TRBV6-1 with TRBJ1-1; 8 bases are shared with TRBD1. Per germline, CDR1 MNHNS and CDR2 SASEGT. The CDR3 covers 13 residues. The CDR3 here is CVTLQGEDTEAFF. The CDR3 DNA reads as TGTGTTACCCTACAGGGGGAGGACACTGAAGCTTTCTTT.

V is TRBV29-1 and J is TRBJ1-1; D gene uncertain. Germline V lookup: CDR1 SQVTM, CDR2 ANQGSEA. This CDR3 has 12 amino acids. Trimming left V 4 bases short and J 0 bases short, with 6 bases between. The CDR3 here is CSVVRMNTEAFF. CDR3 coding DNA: TGCAGCGTTGTCAGGATGAACACTGAAGCTTTCTTT.

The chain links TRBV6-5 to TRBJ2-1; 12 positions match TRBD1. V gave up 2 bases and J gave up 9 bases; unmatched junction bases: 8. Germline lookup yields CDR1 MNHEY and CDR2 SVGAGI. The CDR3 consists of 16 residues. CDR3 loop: CASSYLGQGAGGEQFF. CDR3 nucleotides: TGTGCCAGCAGTTACCTGGGACAGGGGGCTGGCGGTGAGCAGTTCTTC.

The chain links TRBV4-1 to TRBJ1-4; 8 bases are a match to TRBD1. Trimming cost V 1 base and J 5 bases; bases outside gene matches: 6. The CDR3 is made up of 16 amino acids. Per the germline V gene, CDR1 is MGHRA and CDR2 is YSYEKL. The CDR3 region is CASSQGSGTGNEKLFF. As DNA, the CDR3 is TGCGCCAGCAGCCAAGGTTCCGGGACAGGAAATGAAAAACTGTTTTTT.

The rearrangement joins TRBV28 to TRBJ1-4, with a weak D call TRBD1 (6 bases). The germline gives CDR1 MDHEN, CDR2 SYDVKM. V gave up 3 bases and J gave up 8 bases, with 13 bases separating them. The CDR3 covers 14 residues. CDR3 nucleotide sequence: TGTGCCAGCAGTTTCACAGGGCTAGTCGAAAAACTGTTTTTT. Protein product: CASSFTGLVEKLFF. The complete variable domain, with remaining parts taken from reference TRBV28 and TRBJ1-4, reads DVKVTQSSRYLVKRTGEKVFLECVQDMDHENMFWYRQDPGLGLRLIYFSYDVKMKEKGDIPEGYSVSREKKERFSLILESASTNQTSMYLCASSFTGLVEKLFFGSGTQLSVL.